This TCR beta chain was captured in a study of T cell responses to AZD1222 COVID-19 vaccine. The CDR3 is 18 amino acids. V was trimmed by 3 bases and J by 4 bases, leaving 24 bases between them. CDR1 and CDR2 from the germline V gene are KGHSH and LQKENI. TCRdb's table, derived via immunoSEQ multiplex PCR, lists solely in-frame clones and lacks some. Of approximately 60,000 clones listed, approximately 80% are singletons. The TCR was taken from an adult in good health. J is TRBJ1-1 and V is TRBV18; no clear D. The input for sequencing was peripheral blood, taken on day 0 of AZD1222 vaccination. The CDR3 DNA reads TGTGCCAGCTCACCGAACATGCCTTCGGGCTACGCGCCCACTGAAGCTTTCTTT. It translates to CASSPNMPSGYAPTEAFF.